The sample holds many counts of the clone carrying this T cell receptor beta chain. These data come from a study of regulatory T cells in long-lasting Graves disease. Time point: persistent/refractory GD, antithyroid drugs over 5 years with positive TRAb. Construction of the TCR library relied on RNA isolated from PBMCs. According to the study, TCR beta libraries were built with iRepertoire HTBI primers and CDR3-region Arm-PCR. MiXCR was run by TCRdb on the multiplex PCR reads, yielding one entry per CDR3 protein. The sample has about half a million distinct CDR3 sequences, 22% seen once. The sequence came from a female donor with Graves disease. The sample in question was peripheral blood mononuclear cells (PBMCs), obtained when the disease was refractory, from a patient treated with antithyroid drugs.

The CDR3 nucleotides read TGTGCCAGCAGTTTTAAGGTAACCTACGAGCAGTACTTC. This gives the protein CASSFKVTYEQYF. V and J are TRBV12-3 or TRBV12-4 and TRBJ2-7, with D unclear. V was clipped by 3 bases and J by 2 bases, with 8 bases between them. The CDR3 is 13 amino acids.